There are a few counts of the clone carrying this T cell receptor beta chain. Its antigen remains unknown. V shed 0 bases and J 2 bases; nucleotides not matched to a gene: 6. CDR3 length: 17 residues. Germline V gene sequence: CDR1 SGHDN, CDR2 FVKESK. TCRdb ran MiXCR on the reads and lists one entry per CDR3 protein. This repertoire shows hundreds of thousands of distinct CDR3 sequences, 15% to 20% found once; its top ten account for about 10%. This entry belongs to a study of T cell repertoires in cytomegalovirus infection. Study-wide context: Based on public TCR beta signatures, there were indications of CMV infection and of a matching HLA type.

Findings and caveats of the study: CMV-specific TCR beta clonotypes restricted by HLA-C dominated the ex vivo response. Totalled public TCR beta family frequency picked out people who carried CMV plus the relevant HLA.

This TCR was sampled from a human donor in good health (CMV status not recorded). Some clones in this sample may be carry-over from other donors' samples. The rearrangement links TRBV14 to TRBJ2-5; 10 nucleotides align to TRBD2. Sequences were obtained from PBMCs. The CDR3 coding sequence is TGTGCCAGCAGCCAAGACCGACTAGCGGGCAGTCAAGAGACCCAGTACTTC. Protein sequence: CASSQDRLAGSQETQYF. The entire variable domain, with the rest obtained from reference TRBV14 and TRBJ2-5, is as follows: EAGVTQFPSHSVIEKGQTVTLRCDPISGHDNLYWYRRVMGKEIKFLLHFVKESKQDESGMPNNRFLAERTGGTYSTLKVQPAELEDSGVYFCASSQDRLAGSQETQYFGPGTRLLVL.